The rows below give T cell receptor beta chains drawn from one sample of a study of cytomegalovirus exposure and HLA in healthy donors. The data were produced by immunoSEQ multiplex PCR, yet TCRdb's version contains in-frame clones alone and is incomplete. The sample lists more than 120,000 clones, around 75% seen once, with 2.5% to 3.5% in the top ten. The sequencing sample was made of PBMCs. The receptors come from a woman aged 25 to 39 in good health and CMV-seronegative. CDR3s include the opening cysteine and the closing phenylalanine or tryptophan. A D gene is named only where the DNA matches it firmly. Size is stated for part of the rows, as once, few or many counts, or as a class when the clone is expanded.

size: .
V: TRBV18
J: TRBJ1-2
length: 15
D: .
DNA: TGTGCCAGCTCACGTGAACCAGGGATGGACTATGGCTACACCTTC
CDR3: CASSREPGMDYGYTF

size: .
V: TRBV30
J: TRBJ2-1
length: 17
D: TRBD1
DNA: TGTGCCTGGAGAATCTCGTGGGGACAGAAGCCCTACAATGAGCAGTTCTTC
CDR3: CAWRISWGQKPYNEQFF

size: .
V: TRBV7-9
J: TRBJ1-5
length: 13
D: .
DNA: TGTGCCAGCAGCTTAGGGGGCTATCAGCCCCAGCATTTT
CDR3: CASSLGGYQPQHF

size: .
V: TRBV25-1
J: TRBJ2-5
length: 16
D: TRBD2
DNA: TGTGCCAGCAGTGTTACTAGCGGACTTAGTACAGGGACCCAGTACTTC
CDR3: CASSVTSGLSTGTQYF

size: .
V: TRBV10-2
J: TRBJ2-3
length: 17
D: TRBD2
DNA: TGCGCCAGCAGTGAGGGGCAGCGGGGTAAGGGGACAGATACGCAGTATTTT
CDR3: CASSEGQRGKGTDTQYF

size: .
V: TRBV6-4
J: TRBJ2-7
length: 13
D: TRBD1
DNA: TGTGCCAGTCCACAGGGGAACTCCTACGAGCAGTACTTC
CDR3: CASPQGNSYEQYF

size: .
V: TRBV9
J: TRBJ2-2
length: 16
D: TRBD1
DNA: TGTGCCAGCAGCGTTAAGACAGGGATTGCAGGCGGGGAGCTGTTTTTT
CDR3: CASSVKTGIAGGELFF

size: .
V: TRBV9
J: TRBJ2-3
length: 15
D: TRBD2
DNA: TGTGCCAGCAGCGGGACTAGCGGGAAGGGAGATACGCAGTATTTT
CDR3: CASSGTSGKGDTQYF

size: .
V: TRBV6-5
J: TRBJ2-3
length: 14
D: .
DNA: TGTGCCAGCAGTGGGCGGGTGGGGACAGATACGCAGTATTTT
CDR3: CASSGRVGTDTQYF

size: .
V: TRBV28
J: TRBJ2-7
length: 15
D: TRBD1
DNA: TGTGCCAGCAGTCAAACTCGGACAGGGGACTACGAGCAGTACTTC
CDR3: CASSQTRTGDYEQYF

size: .
V: TRBV4-1
J: TRBJ1-6
length: 15
D: .
DNA: TGCGCCAGCAGCCAACCAACAGGGCGGGATTCACCCCTCCACTTT
CDR3: CASSQPTGRDSPLHF

size: few
V: TRBV6-5
J: TRBJ1-4
length: 13
D: .
DNA: TGTGCCAGCAGTGGGAGACGGGGGGAAAAACTGTTTTTT
CDR3: CASSGRRGEKLFF

size: .
V: TRBV11-3
J: TRBJ2-5
length: 16
D: .
DNA: TGTGCCAGCAGCCAAGGGGGGGCTTCGTACCAAGAGACCCAGTACTTC
CDR3: CASSQGGASYQETQYF

size: .
V: TRBV25-1
J: TRBJ2-1
length: 17
D: TRBD2
DNA: TGTGCCAGCAGTGATTCCGGACTAGCGGGAGTACAAGGTGAGCAGTTCTTC
CDR3: CASSDSGLAGVQGEQFF

size: once
V: TRBV15
J: TRBJ1-3
length: 15
D: TRBD1
DNA: TGTGCCACCAGCAAGGACAGGAGCTCTGGAAACACCATATATTTT
CDR3: CATSKDRSSGNTIYF

size: .
V: TRBV6-5
J: TRBJ2-5
length: 15
D: TRBD2
DNA: TGTGCCAGCAGACGGGGGGGCAGGGCCCAAGAGACCCAGTACTTC
CDR3: CASRRGGRAQETQYF

size: .
V: TRBV4-2
J: TRBJ1-5
length: 16
D: .
DNA: TGTGCCAGCAGCCAAGTGGATGGGCAGGGAAGACAGCCCCAGCATTTT
CDR3: CASSQVDGQGRQPQHF

size: .
V: TRBV4-2
J: TRBJ2-1
length: 16
D: .
DNA: TGTGCCAGCAGCCAAGATCGTAGGAGGGTCTACAATGAGCAGTTCTTC
CDR3: CASSQDRRRVYNEQFF